The 6 T cell receptor beta chains below come from one sample, sequenced in a study of response to subunit inactivated influenza vaccine. TCRdb re-analysed the RT-PCR reads in MiXCR, keeping a single row per CDR3 protein. The sample lists 700,000 to 900,000 distinct CDR3 sequences, around 21% seen once, with 10% in the top ten. Sequencing used PBMCs from blood, obtained around 5 days after vaccination. All receptors derive from a man aged 50-59 years who received an inactivated influenza vaccine.

The V gene is TRBV20-1, the J gene TRBJ2-2, with D hard to call. CDR1 and CDR2 from the germline V gene are DFQATT and SNEGSKA (reference sequence). The CDR3 runs to 13 residues. V lost 3 bases to trimming and J lost 5 bases, with 10 bases between them. Written as DNA, the CDR3 is TGCAGTGCTAGGCCGAGCGTTACCGGGGAGCTGTTTTTT. This codes for CSARPSVTGELFF.

The chain joins TRBV4-3 to TRBJ1-1; perhaps TRBD1 as D (6 bases). This CDR3 is built from 13 residues. CDR1 and CDR2 from the germline V gene are LGHNA and YSLEER. V shed 0 bases and J shed 8 bases, with 10 bases lying between them. CDR3 region: CASSQDRTAEAFF. DNA for the CDR3: TGCGCCAGCAGCCAAGACCGGACAGCCGAAGCTTTCTTT.

In its sample, this clonotype was seen many times. V is TRBV5-6 and J is TRBJ1-2; D is unresolved. V was clipped by 1 base and J by 2 bases, with 9 bases between them. The V gene's germline CDR1 is SGHDT and CDR2 YYEEEE. The CDR3 covers 14 residues. The CDR3 nucleotides are TGTGCCAGCAGCTTGCTTACCGGAAACTATGGCTACACCTTC. It translates to CASSLLTGNYGYTF.

V usage is TRBV5-1 and J usage is TRBJ2-7; D gene unclear. Per germline, CDR1 SGHRS and CDR2 YFSETQ. CDR3 length: 14 residues. V lost 3 bases and J lost 0, with 10 bases in between. The DNA of the CDR3 is TGCGCCAGCAGCTGGATGGGGAACTCCTACGAGCAGTACTTC. Amino acid sequence: CASSWMGNSYEQYF.

V is TRBV28 and J is TRBJ1-1; the D is unclear. Germline values: CDR1 MDHEN, CDR2 SYDVKM. The CDR3 is 14 residues long. Trimming pared 1 base from V and 1 base from J, leaving 7 bases between. The CDR3 loop is CASSLSRQNTEAFF. The CDR3 DNA follows: TGTGCCAGCAGTTTATCCCGACAGAACACTGAAGCTTTCTTT.

This clonotype was seen a few times. The rearrangement links TRBV20-1 to TRBJ1-1, with D tentatively TRBD1 (6 bases). There are 15 residues in the CDR3. Germline V gene data show CDR1 as DFQATT and CDR2 as SNEGSKA (reference sequence). The V and J ends lost 1 base and 3 bases respectively, with 15 bases between them. CDR3 protein: CSARGGGGLYTEAFF. The CDR3 coding sequence is TGCAGTGCTAGAGGCGGCGGGGGGCTGTACACTGAAGCTTTCTTT.